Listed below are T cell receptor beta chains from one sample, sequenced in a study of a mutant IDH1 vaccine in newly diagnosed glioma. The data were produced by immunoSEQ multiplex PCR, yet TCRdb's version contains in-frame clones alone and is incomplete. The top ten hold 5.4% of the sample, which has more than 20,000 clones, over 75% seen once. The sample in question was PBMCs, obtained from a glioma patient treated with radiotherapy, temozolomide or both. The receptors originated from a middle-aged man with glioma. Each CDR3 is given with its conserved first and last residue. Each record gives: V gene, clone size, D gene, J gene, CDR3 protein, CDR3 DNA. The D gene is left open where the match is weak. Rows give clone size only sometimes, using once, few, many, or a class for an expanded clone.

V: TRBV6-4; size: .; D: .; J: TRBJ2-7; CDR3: CASSDSIVPTNRDTSKDEQYF; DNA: TGTGCCAGCAGTGACTCTATTGTCCCGACGAACCGGGACACGAGCAAGGACGAGCAGTACTTC
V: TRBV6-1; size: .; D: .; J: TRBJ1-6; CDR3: CASSAYAGEGNNSPLHF; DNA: TGTGCCAGCAGTGCGTATGCGGGGGAGGGTAATAATTCACCCCTCCACTTT
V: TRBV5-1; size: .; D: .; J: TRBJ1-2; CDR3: CASSPTSTVTSYGYTF; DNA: TGCGCCAGCAGCCCGACATCGACAGTGACCTCCTATGGCTACACCTTC
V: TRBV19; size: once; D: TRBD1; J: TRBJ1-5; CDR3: CASNPDPGGWQPQHF; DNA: TGTGCCAGTAATCCCGACCCAGGGGGGTGGCAGCCCCAGCATTTT
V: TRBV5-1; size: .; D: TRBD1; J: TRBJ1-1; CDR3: CASSLARFTQGGRNTEAFF; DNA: TGCGCCAGCAGCTTGGCTCGGTTCACTCAGGGGGGCCGGAACACTGAAGCTTTCTTT
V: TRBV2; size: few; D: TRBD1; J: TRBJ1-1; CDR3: CASHLQGGTEAFF; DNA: TGTGCCAGCCATTTACAGGGGGGGACTGAAGCTTTCTTT
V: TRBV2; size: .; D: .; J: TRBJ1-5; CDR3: CASRLSVRGSNQPQHF; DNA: TGTGCCAGTAGACTCTCCGTCAGGGGTAGCAATCAGCCCCAGCATTTT
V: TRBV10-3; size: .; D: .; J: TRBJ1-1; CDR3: CVIVAESNTEAFF; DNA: TGTGTAATAGTTGCGGAATCGAACACTGAAGCTTTCTTT
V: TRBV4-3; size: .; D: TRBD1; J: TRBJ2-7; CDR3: CASSRVMGQSYEQYF; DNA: TGCGCCAGCAGCCGAGTGATGGGACAGAGCTACGAGCAGTACTTC
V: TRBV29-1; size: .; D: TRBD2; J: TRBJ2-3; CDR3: CSVAASGLAGADTQYF; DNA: TGCAGCGTTGCCGCATCGGGACTAGCGGGGGCAGATACGCAGTATTTT
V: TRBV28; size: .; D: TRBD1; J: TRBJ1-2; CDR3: CASTTPFDRVYGYTF; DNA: TGTGCCAGCACCACCCCCTTCGACAGGGTATATGGCTACACCTTC
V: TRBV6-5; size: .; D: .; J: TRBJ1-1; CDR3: CASSPNRLQAFF; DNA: TGTGCCAGCAGTCCTAACAGGCTGCAAGCTTTCTTT
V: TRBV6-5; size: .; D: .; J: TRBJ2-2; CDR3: CASKRPTGELFF; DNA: TGTGCCAGCAAACGTCCCACCGGGGAGCTGTTTTTT
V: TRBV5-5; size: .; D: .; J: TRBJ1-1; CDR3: CASSSEYAEAFF; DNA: TGTGCCAGCAGTTCTGAGTACGCTGAAGCTTTCTTT
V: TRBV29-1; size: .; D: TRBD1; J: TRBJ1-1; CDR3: CSVIRQGGYTEAFF; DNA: TGCAGCGTCATCAGACAGGGGGGATACACTGAAGCTTTCTTT
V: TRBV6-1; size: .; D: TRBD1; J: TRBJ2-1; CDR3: CASMIAQGVYNEQFF; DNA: TGTGCCAGCATGATTGCACAGGGGGTTTACAATGAGCAGTTCTTC
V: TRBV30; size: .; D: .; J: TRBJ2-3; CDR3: CAWSGDRVTTDTQYF; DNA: TGTGCCTGGAGTGGGGACCGCGTAACGACAGATACGCAGTATTTT
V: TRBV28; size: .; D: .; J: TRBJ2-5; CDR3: CASSIGQETQYF; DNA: TGTGCCAGCAGTATAGGCCAAGAGACCCAGTACTTC
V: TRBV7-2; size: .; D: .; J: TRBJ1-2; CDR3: CASSLAGRPGYGYTF; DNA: TGTGCCAGCAGCTTAGCTGGCCGCCCGGGCTATGGCTACACCTTC
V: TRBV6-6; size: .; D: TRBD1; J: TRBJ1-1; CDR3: CATTRTGGNTEAFF; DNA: TGTGCCACGACGAGGACAGGGGGGAACACTGAAGCTTTCTTT
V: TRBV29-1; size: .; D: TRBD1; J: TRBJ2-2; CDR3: CSATGTVNTGELFF; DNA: TGCAGCGCGACCGGGACAGTCAACACCGGGGAGCTGTTTTTT
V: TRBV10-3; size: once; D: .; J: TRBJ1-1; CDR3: CAISGGTLNTEAFF; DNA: TGTGCCATCAGTGGGGGGACCTTGAACACTGAAGCTTTCTTT
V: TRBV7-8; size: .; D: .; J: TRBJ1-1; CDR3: CASSLPAGRAFF; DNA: TGTGCCAGCAGCTTACCGGCCGGGAGGGCTTTCTTT
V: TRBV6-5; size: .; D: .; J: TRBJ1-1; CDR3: CASTGAGTEAFF; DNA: TGTGCCAGCACGGGGGCGGGCACTGAAGCTTTCTTT
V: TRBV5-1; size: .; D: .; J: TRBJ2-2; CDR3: CASSTQGATGELFF; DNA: TGCGCCAGCAGCACACAGGGTGCAACCGGGGAGCTGTTTTTT
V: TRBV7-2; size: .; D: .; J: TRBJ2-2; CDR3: CASRQTGTPNGGELFF; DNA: TGTGCCAGCAGACAGACCGGGACCCCCAACGGCGGGGAGCTGTTTTTT
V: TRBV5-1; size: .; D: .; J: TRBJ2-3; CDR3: CASSLRTASTDTQYF; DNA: TGCGCCAGCAGCCTTCGGACTGCTAGCACAGATACGCAGTATTTT
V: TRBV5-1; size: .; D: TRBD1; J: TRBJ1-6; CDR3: CASSLVSSGGNSPLHF; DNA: TGCGCCAGCAGCTTGGTGTCGTCAGGGGGAAATTCACCCCTCCACTTT
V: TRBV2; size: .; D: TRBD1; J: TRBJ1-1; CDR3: CASSNIRGPNTEAFF; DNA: TGTGCCAGCAGTAACATCAGGGGGCCGAACACTGAAGCTTTCTTT
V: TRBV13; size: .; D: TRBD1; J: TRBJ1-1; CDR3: CASSLLDRTGGGNTEAFF; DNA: TGTGCCAGCAGCTTACTGGATAGGACAGGGGGAGGAAACACTGAAGCTTTCTTT
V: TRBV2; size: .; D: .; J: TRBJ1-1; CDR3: CASRTGRGRTEAFF; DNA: TGTGCCAGCAGGACCGGACGGGGGCGCACTGAAGCTTTCTTT
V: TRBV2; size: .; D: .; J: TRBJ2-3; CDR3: CASSARRVQTDTQYF; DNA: TGTGCCAGCAGTGCAAGAAGGGTTCAGACAGATACGCAGTATTTT
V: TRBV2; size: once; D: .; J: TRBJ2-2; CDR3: CASSGAGSGARAGELFF; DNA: TGTGCCAGCAGTGGGGCAGGATCTGGTGCTCGGGCCGGGGAGCTGTTTTTT
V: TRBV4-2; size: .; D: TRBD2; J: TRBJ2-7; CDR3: CASSQGSAGEGYEQYF; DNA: TGTGCCAGCAGCCAAGGTTCAGCGGGAGAAGGCTACGAGCAGTACTTC
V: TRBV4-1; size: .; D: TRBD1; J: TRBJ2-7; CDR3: CASSPQWSRTGAEQYF; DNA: TGCGCCAGCAGCCCCCAGTGGAGCCGGACAGGGGCCGAGCAGTACTTC
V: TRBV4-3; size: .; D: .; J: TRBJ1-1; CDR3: CASSQDINRLEAFF; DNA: TGCGCCAGCAGCCAAGATATTAACAGATTAGAAGCTTTCTTT
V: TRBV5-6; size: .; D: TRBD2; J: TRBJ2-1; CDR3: CASSRGSGASYNEQFF; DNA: TGTGCCAGCAGCCGTGGCAGCGGGGCGTCCTACAATGAGCAGTTCTTC